These T cell receptor beta chains were read from a single sample in a study of CD8 T cells in ankylosing spondylitis. TCRdb analysed the 5' RACE reads with MiXCR anew, one entry per CDR3 protein. The sample holds 50,000 to 60,000 distinct CDR3 sequences, 6.5% to 8% seen once. Material: blood, either unsorted or a sorted T cell fraction (not recorded which). These receptors were collected from a female donor with ankylosing spondylitis or in good health (not recorded which). Both conserved end residues are part of each CDR3. A D gene is named only where the DNA matches it firmly. Size is stated for part of the rows, as once, few or many counts, or as a class when the clone is expanded.

D gene: NA
clone size: many
J gene: TRBJ2-7
V gene: TRBV19
CDR3 DNA: TGTGCCAGTAGTACCCCTCGGCAGGGGCCTCCCTACGAGCAGTACTTC
CDR3 protein: CASSTPRQGPPYEQYF

D gene: NA
clone size: many
J gene: TRBJ1-1
V gene: TRBV5-4
CDR3 DNA: TGTGCCAGCAGCATGGCAACCGGGACCGTGAACACTGAAGCTTTCTTT
CDR3 protein: CASSMATGTVNTEAFF

D gene: NA
clone size: few
J gene: TRBJ2-2
V gene: TRBV5-5
CDR3 DNA: TGTGCCAGCAGCTTGGTCAGGGGAAACACCGGGGAGCTGTTTTTT
CDR3 protein: CASSLVRGNTGELFF

D gene: NA
clone size: many
J gene: TRBJ1-1
V gene: TRBV6-1
CDR3 DNA: TGTGCCAGCATCATCCGTTGGGGGGCAGGGAACACTGAAGCTTTCTTT
CDR3 protein: CASIIRWGAGNTEAFF

D gene: TRBD1
clone size: many
J gene: TRBJ1-2
V gene: TRBV29-1
CDR3 DNA: TGCAGCGTAATGGGACAGGAAAAAGGCTACACCTTC
CDR3 protein: CSVMGQEKGYTF

D gene: NA
clone size: many
J gene: TRBJ2-5
V gene: TRBV2
CDR3 DNA: TGTGCCAGTGGGGAGGTCTACCGGGACTCCCCGCACTTC
CDR3 protein: CASGEVYRDSPHF

D gene: TRBD1
clone size: NA
J gene: TRBJ1-1
V gene: TRBV27
CDR3 DNA: TGTGCCAGCAGTTCGTGGTCCGACAGGGCGCCCACTGAAGCTTTCTTT
CDR3 protein: CASSSWSDRAPTEAFF

D gene: TRBD1
clone size: many
J gene: TRBJ1-2
V gene: TRBV28
CDR3 DNA: TGTGCCAGCAGTTTCCCCACAGGGGGCCCGGGCTACACCTTC
CDR3 protein: CASSFPTGGPGYTF

D gene: TRBD1
clone size: NA
J gene: TRBJ2-2
V gene: TRBV14
CDR3 DNA: TGTGCCAGCAGCCAAGACAGGGGGCCGAACACCGGGGAGCTGTTTTTT
CDR3 protein: CASSQDRGPNTGELFF

D gene: TRBD1
clone size: many
J gene: TRBJ2-5
V gene: TRBV25-1
CDR3 DNA: TGTGCCAGCTCATCCCTCGGAGCAGGGGGAGAGACCCAGTACTTC
CDR3 protein: CASSSLGAGGETQYF

D gene: NA
clone size: many
J gene: TRBJ1-1
V gene: TRBV5-5
CDR3 DNA: TGTGCCAGCAGCCAGACAGCGTTAGGCACTGAAGCCTTCTTT
CDR3 protein: CASSQTALGTEAFF

D gene: NA
clone size: many
J gene: TRBJ2-2
V gene: TRBV5-6
CDR3 DNA: TGTGCCAGCAGCTTGGTTGAGCGCACCGGGGAGCTGTTTTTT
CDR3 protein: CASSLVERTGELFF

D gene: TRBD1
clone size: NA
J gene: TRBJ2-2
V gene: TRBV10-3
CDR3 DNA: TGTGCCATCAGTATGGGGGACAGGGGGCCGACCGGGGAGCTGTTTTTT
CDR3 protein: CAISMGDRGPTGELFF

D gene: NA
clone size: many
J gene: TRBJ1-3
V gene: TRBV3-1
CDR3 DNA: TGTGCCAGCAGCCATTCCAGTGGAAACACCATATATTTT
CDR3 protein: CASSHSSGNTIYF

D gene: NA
clone size: many
J gene: TRBJ2-7
V gene: TRBV12-3/TRBV12-4
CDR3 DNA: TGTGCCAGCAGTTTCGCCGGGGGACCCTACGAGCAGTACTTC
CDR3 protein: CASSFAGGPYEQYF

D gene: NA
clone size: many
J gene: TRBJ2-3
V gene: TRBV20-1
CDR3 DNA: TGCAGTGCTAGAGCTGGGGGATCTAGCACAGATACGCAGTATTTT
CDR3 protein: CSARAGGSSTDTQYF

D gene: TRBD1
clone size: NA
J gene: TRBJ1-1
V gene: TRBV4-1
CDR3 DNA: TGCGCCAGCACCCTGGGACAGGCCCGCTCCTTTAAAAACACTGAAGCTTTCTTT
CDR3 protein: CASTLGQARSFKNTEAFF

D gene: NA
clone size: many
J gene: TRBJ2-3
V gene: TRBV20-1
CDR3 DNA: TGCAGTGCTAAAGCGCCAGATACGCAGTATTTT
CDR3 protein: CSAKAPDTQYF

D gene: NA
clone size: many
J gene: TRBJ2-3
V gene: TRBV20-1
CDR3 DNA: TGCAGTGCTAGGTGGCACGGGACTCTTGTGACAGATACGCAGTATTTT
CDR3 protein: CSARWHGTLVTDTQYF

D gene: TRBD1
clone size: many
J gene: TRBJ1-2
V gene: TRBV2
CDR3 DNA: TGTGCCAGCAGTATAGGGACAGGCTTCTATGGCTACACCTTC
CDR3 protein: CASSIGTGFYGYTF

D gene: TRBD1
clone size: many
J gene: TRBJ1-5
V gene: TRBV20-1
CDR3 DNA: TGCAGTGCTGGGACAGGGACTAAGCCGGATCAGCCCCAGCATTTT
CDR3 protein: CSAGTGTKPDQPQHF

D gene: NA
clone size: medium-sized
J gene: TRBJ2-2
V gene: TRBV5-1
CDR3 DNA: TGCGCCAGCAGTAAAGGGACCCTGGACACCGGGGAGCTGTTTTTT
CDR3 protein: CASSKGTLDTGELFF

D gene: NA
clone size: NA
J gene: TRBJ1-5
V gene: TRBV2
CDR3 DNA: TGTGCCAGCAGTGGTGTGGGGGCCCCGGGTAGCAATCAGCCCCAGCATTTT
CDR3 protein: CASSGVGAPGSNQPQHF

D gene: NA
clone size: many
J gene: TRBJ1-1
V gene: TRBV7-5
CDR3 DNA: NA
CDR3 protein: CISVSEGTGQGALPNTEAFF